This T cell receptor beta chain was captured by sequencing in a study of patients and donors after allogeneic stem cell transplantation. TCRdb re-derived calls from the RT-PCR reads in MiXCR, one entry per CDR3 protein. The sample shows about a million distinct CDR3 sequences, roughly 18% of them seen only once. The V and J ends lost 8 bases and 3 bases respectively, with 10 bases between them. The CDR3 contains 13 residues. CDR1 SEHNR and CDR2 FQNEAQ come from the germline V gene (reference sequence). The sequenced material came from blood, either unsorted or a sorted T cell fraction (not recorded which). The chain uses TRBV7-9 and TRBJ2-2, with D perhaps TRBD1 or TRBD2 (5 bases each). The receptor was derived from a human donor who was either an allogeneic HSCT recipient or a stem cell or donor lymphocyte infusion donor (not recorded which). It is not recorded whose cells these are; they may come from a transplant donor. The CDR3 is CASGDPYTGELFF. The CDR3 coding sequence is TGTGCCAGCGGGGACCCTTACACCGGGGAGCTGTTTTTT.